This TCR beta chain was recovered during a study of human T cells and chemical hapten exposure listed by TCRdb under 2021. Background on the whole study: For sensitization, 2% DPC in acetone was applied to a roughly 2 cm by roughly 2 cm area of upper inner arm skin. Patients additionally received weekly therapeutic DPC doses to the scalp throughout the approximately 25-week study period. Patch testing was done on the upper back using Finn chambers containing 0.01% DPC, and results were scored after 6 days according to International Contact Dermatitis Research Group standards. Alopecia areata with under or over 50% scalp involvement, alopecia totalis and alopecia universalis were represented in the patient cohort, which was mostly female. Libraries were pooled for sequencing, and variation in per-sample TCR yields was attributed mainly to small differences in library volumes within the pool. The study tracked peripheral blood TCR repertoire changes in vivo during primary and secondary sensitization to the hapten diphenylcyclopropenone (DPC) in alopecia patients. Blood samples were taken from patients before sensitization (week 0) and then at 2, 6 and about 24 weeks after DPC sensitization. For TCR sequencing, blood came from about 29 alopecia patients at anywhere from one to four time points (pre-sensitization, 2, 6 and 24 weeks). Both TCR alpha and TCR beta chains were sequenced from each blood RNA sample.

This clonotype showed up just a few times. What this receptor recognizes is not known. Base qualities were left out, and no much larger clone turns up one base away. The library was obtained by RACE. The sample was run on a NextSeq 500. During library preparation, unique molecular identifiers were attached to individual cDNA molecules so that TCRs could be counted quantitatively and reproducibly. The study's own analysis went as follows. A median of roughly 99,000 TCRs per sample was observed, with a range of roughly 23,224 to 700,000. V, J and CDR3 annotation of the TCR reads was carried out using the Decombinator software suite. For PS versus PT1 abundance plots, all samples were subsampled to the same number of TCRs (28,000). Expanded TCRs were defined as absent before sensitization and observed at least eight times at the 2-week time point. TCRdb reanalyzed the raw reads on its own, using fastp at Q25 for trimming and MiXCR for clone calling, and kept in-frame beta chains. Each CDR3 protein appears once, grouped with its most common genes and DNA. It is TCRdb's table, rather than the study itself, that gives the V and J calls and clone size. A total of some 49,000 distinct CDR3 sequences appear in this sample, approximately 9.5% of them only once. 9.5% to 10% of the sample lies in the top ten.

Taken from cysteine to phenylalanine, the CDR3 has 15 residues. Solely the CDR3 DNA is kept, with 45 bases framed from the first base. Here V drops 6 bases and J drops 9 bases, and the junction holds 11 bases not matched to any gene. For CDR1 and CDR2, the germline V gene lists SGHTA and FQGNSA. Overall results and qualifications from the work: After repeated subsampling, the strength of the expansion versus patch-test correlation and the threshold at which it became significant changed. No change with DPC sensitization was found in the number of TCRs above 1 in 1000 frequency, and no evidence of global repertoire structure alterations was found. Expanded TCRs formed significantly more large CDR3 similarity clusters than pre-sensitization or healthy control sets, consistent with antigen-driven responses. All patients had alopecia, a presumed autoimmune disease, so their immune response might differ from that of healthy individuals. Patch test score correlated positively with the number of PT1 expanded TCRs, reaching significance at thresholds 8, 16 and 32 but not at 4.

Per the publication, the time point label means: pre-sensitization, week 0. The intended sense of this specimen's treatment or condition label: therapeutic diphenylcyclopropenone sensitization with weekly scalp DPC. Total RNA was extracted from unfractionated whole blood collected in Tempus Blood RNA tubes. Blood at each patch-test visit was drawn before the patch test was applied. Patients were considered eligible if aged 18 to 70, diagnosed with alopecia and deemed suitable for DPC therapy, and patients were excluded if pregnant. The receptor was derived from a woman in her twenties or thirties with alopecia areata. Some clones in this sample may be carry-over from other donors' samples. The rearrangement joined TRBV7-2 to TRBJ2-1, with 10 bases aligning to TRBD2. Sequencing used whole blood, obtained in connection with sensitization to the hapten diphenylcyclopropenone (DPC). The CDR3 protein: CASREYSGGNGEQFF. The nucleotides are TGTGCCAGCAGGGAATATAGCGGGGGGAACGGTGAGCAGTTCTTC.